The rows below give T cell receptor beta chains drawn from one sample of a study of shared clonotypes between healthy human individuals. Assay: immunoSEQ multiplex PCR; the TCRdb copy retains only in-frame clones and omits some. The sample lists roughly 600,000 clones, nearly 98% occurring once. Source material: naive CD8+ T cells sorted from blood. These receptors were obtained from a man aged 30 to 39 in good health. Both conserved end residues are part of each CDR3. The D gene is left open where the match is weak. Expanded clones get a size class; other rows say once, few or many, or leave the size out.

size	D	V	J	CDR3	DNA
once	TRBD1	TRBV7-6	TRBJ2-7	CASSLAGRDRAFEQYF	TGTGCCAGCAGCTTAGCCGGTAGGGACAGGGCCTTCGAGCAGTACTTC
-	-	TRBV21-1	TRBJ2-3	CASSKGPPTSGSTDTQYF	TGTGCCAGCAGCAAAGGACCACCGACTAGCGGTAGCACAGATACGCAGTATTTT
once	TRBD1	TRBV12-5	TRBJ1-1	CASGTDRVGTEAFF	TGTGCTAGTGGTACGGACAGGGTGGGGACTGAAGCTTTCTTT
once	TRBD1	TRBV9	TRBJ2-7	CASSRKTGSYGDEQYF	TGTGCCAGCAGCAGAAAGACAGGGTCGTATGGGGACGAGCAGTACTTC
-	-	TRBV7-9	TRBJ2-7	CASSWQADPYEQYF	TGTGCCAGCAGTTGGCAGGCCGATCCCTACGAGCAGTACTTC
-	TRBD1	TRBV10-1	TRBJ2-7	CASSRDSPVYEQYF	TGCGCCAGCAGTCGGGACAGCCCTGTCTACGAGCAGTACTTC
-	TRBD1	TRBV28	TRBJ2-1	CASRLGGQVNEQFF	TGTGCCAGCAGGCTAGGGGGCCAGGTCAATGAGCAGTTCTTC
-	TRBD1	TRBV28	TRBJ1-4	CASRGPGGEKLFF	TGTGCCAGCAGGGGCCCAGGGGGTGAAAAACTGTTTTTT
-	-	TRBV7-9	TRBJ1-1	CASSLARGAEAFF	TGTGCCAGCAGCTTAGCGAGGGGAGCTGAAGCTTTCTTT
-	-	TRBV29-1	TRBJ2-3	CSVENAGNSVPDTQYF	TGCAGCGTTGAAAATGCGGGAAACAGTGTCCCAGATACGCAGTATTTT
-	TRBD1	TRBV5-6	TRBJ1-2	CASSEGTANYGYTF	TGTGCCAGCAGCGAAGGGACAGCTAACTATGGCTACACCTTC
-	TRBD2	TRBV4-3	TRBJ2-2	CASSPGTSNTGELFF	TGCGCCAGCAGCCCCGGGACTAGCAACACCGGGGAGCTGTTTTTT
-	-	TRBV7-6	TRBJ1-2	CASSFGEVDGYTF	TGTGCCAGCAGCTTCGGGGAGGTCGATGGCTACACCTTC
-	TRBD1	TRBV7-9	TRBJ2-7	CASSLVGQSGTGGNEQYF	TGTGCCAGCAGCTTAGTGGGGCAATCCGGGACAGGGGGCAACGAGCAGTACTTC
-	-	TRBV10-3	TRBJ1-5	CAISESKGGNQPQHF	TGTGCCATCAGTGAGTCTAAAGGGGGGAATCAGCCCCAGCATTTT
-	-	TRBV16	TRBJ1-2	CASSPGTGNYGYTF	TGTGCCAGCAGCCCAGGGACTGGTAACTATGGCTACACCTTC
-	-	TRBV11-2	TRBJ1-5	CASSPGGVGNQPQHF	TGTGCCAGCAGCCCGGGAGGGGTAGGCAATCAGCCCCAGCATTTT
-	-	TRBV4-1	TRBJ1-5	CASSQGGGASNQPQHF	TGCGCCAGCAGCCAAGGAGGGGGTGCGAGCAATCAGCCCCAGCATTTT
-	-	TRBV4-1	TRBJ2-3	CASSQRIALTDTQYF	TGCGCCAGCAGCCAGAGGATAGCGCTGACAGATACGCAGTATTTT
-	TRBD1	TRBV25-1	TRBJ2-1	CASSDSRDRSYNEQFF	TGTGCCAGCAGTGATTCCCGGGACAGAAGTTACAATGAGCAGTTCTTC
-	TRBD1	TRBV7-9	TRBJ2-5	CASSSWTGKETQYF	TGTGCCAGCAGCTCTTGGACAGGGAAGGAGACCCAGTACTTC
-	TRBD2	TRBV4-1	TRBJ2-5	CASSQVGPGLPQETQYF	TGCGCCAGCAGCCAAGTGGGGCCGGGACTACCGCAAGAGACCCAGTACTTC
-	-	TRBV28	TRBJ1-3	CASSPNPGRGYSGNTIYF	TGTGCCAGCAGCCCCAACCCGGGTCGCGGATACTCTGGAAACACCATATATTTT
-	TRBD2	TRBV10-3	TRBJ2-1	CAISAPLAGVNNEQFF	TGTGCCATCAGTGCCCCCCTAGCGGGGGTTAACAATGAGCAGTTCTTC
-	-	TRBV10-3	TRBJ2-1	CAIRPEGMDNEQFF	TGTGCCATCAGACCGGAGGGGATGGACAATGAGCAGTTCTTC
-	TRBD2	TRBV29-1	TRBJ2-7	CSVEGAGGGTYEQYF	TGCAGCGTTGAAGGCGCGGGAGGGGGTACCTACGAGCAGTACTTC
-	TRBD2	TRBV9	TRBJ2-6	CASSVPELAGLQPGANVLTF	TGTGCCAGCAGCGTTCCGGAGCTAGCGGGGCTCCAACCTGGGGCCAACGTCCTGACTTTC
-	TRBD1	TRBV11-2	TRBJ2-7	CASSGQGPYEQYF	TGTGCCAGCAGCGGACAGGGACCCTACGAGCAGTACTTC
-	-	TRBV9	TRBJ2-5	CASSAGDWLPQETQYF	TGTGCCAGCAGCGCTGGGGACTGGCTACCTCAAGAGACCCAGTACTTC
-	TRBD2	TRBV9	TRBJ2-7	CASSGGTSVYEQYF	TGTGCCAGCAGCGGGGGGACTAGCGTCTACGAGCAGTACTTC
-	-	TRBV15	TRBJ1-3	CATSGPMAGNTIYF	TGTGCCACCAGCGGCCCGATGGCTGGAAACACCATATATTTT
-	-	TRBV28	TRBJ2-2	CASSPDRLNTGELFF	TGTGCCAGCAGTCCCGACAGGTTAAACACCGGGGAGCTGTTTTTT
-	-	TRBV29-1	TRBJ2-1	CSVTDTTTVPFQFF	TGCAGCGTCACGGACACTACGACGGTTCCGTTTCAGTTCTTC
-	TRBD1	TRBV18	TRBJ2-2	CASTAPGQGFIGELFF	TGTGCCAGCACCGCTCCGGGACAGGGGTTCATCGGGGAGCTGTTTTTT
once	-	TRBV11-2	TRBJ2-7	CASSAKGALDYEQYF	TGTGCCAGCAGCGCAAAAGGGGCTCTGGACTACGAGCAGTACTTC
-	-	TRBV7-2	TRBJ2-7	CASSLAGSADPPTYEQYF	TGTGCCAGCAGCTTAGCCGGATCAGCAGACCCGCCGACCTACGAGCAGTACTTC
-	-	TRBV14	TRBJ2-7	CASSQELGTLHSYEQYF	TGTGCCAGCAGCCAAGAACTCGGGACACTACACTCCTACGAGCAGTACTTC
-	TRBD1	TRBV5-1	TRBJ2-1	CASSPGTGDNEQFF	TGCGCCAGCAGCCCGGGGACAGGGGACAATGAGCAGTTCTTC
-	TRBD2	TRBV19	TRBJ2-7	CASSRAGVYEQYF	TGTGCCAGTAGTCGAGCGGGAGTTTACGAGCAGTACTTC
once	-	TRBV6-4	TRBJ1-2	CASSDSTGYGYTF	TGTGCCAGCAGTGACTCGACGGGCTATGGCTACACCTTC
-	-	TRBV27	TRBJ2-1	CASTFSFGGEQFF	TGTGCCAGCACCTTTTCCTTTGGGGGTGAGCAGTTCTTC
-	TRBD1	TRBV30	TRBJ1-1	CAWSPGGTEAFF	TGTGCCTGGAGTCCAGGGGGCACTGAAGCTTTCTTT
-	-	TRBV28	TRBJ2-7	CASSLGSGYEQYF	TGTGCCAGCAGTTTGGGTTCTGGCTACGAGCAGTACTTC
-	TRBD2	TRBV5-4	TRBJ2-1	CASRSTGREGNEQFF	TGTGCCAGCAGATCCACAGGGCGGGAGGGCAATGAGCAGTTCTTC
once	-	TRBV11-2	TRBJ2-2	CASSPGEGTGELFF	TGTGCCAGCAGCCCCGGAGAGGGCACCGGCGAGCTGTTTTTT
-	TRBD1	TRBV13	TRBJ2-1	CASGQAHNEQFF	TGTGCCTCGGGACAGGCCCACAATGAGCAGTTCTTC
-	-	TRBV28	TRBJ2-7	CASSLASGTSYEQYF	TGTGCCAGCAGTTTGGCCAGCGGGACATCCTACGAGCAGTACTTC
-	-	TRBV4-3	TRBJ2-1	CASSQGLADYNEQFF	TGCGCCAGCAGCCAGGGGCTAGCCGACTACAATGAGCAGTTCTTC
-	-	TRBV6-1	TRBJ2-1	CASILGEEYNEQFF	TGTGCCAGCATACTCGGAGAGGAATACAATGAGCAGTTCTTC
-	TRBD1	TRBV5-1	TRBJ2-2	CASSLLPDRGAQGTGELFF	TGCGCCAGCAGCTTGTTGCCGGACAGGGGAGCTCAGGGCACCGGGGAGCTGTTTTTT
-	-	TRBV7-9	TRBJ2-5	CASSWTVQETQYF	TGTGCCAGCAGCTGGACAGTCCAAGAGACCCAGTACTTC
-	-	TRBV27	TRBJ2-1	CASSLSSGSSYNEQFF	TGTGCCAGCAGTTTATCTAGCGGAAGCTCCTACAATGAGCAGTTCTTC
-	-	TRBV28	TRBJ1-2	CASSLGGRSYGYTF	TGTGCCAGCAGTTTAGGGGGCCGAAGCTATGGCTACACCTTC
-	TRBD1	TRBV7-9	TRBJ1-4	CASSSQGARATNEKLFF	TGTGCCAGCAGCTCTCAGGGGGCTCGGGCGACTAATGAAAAACTGTTTTTT
-	-	TRBV7-7	TRBJ1-2	CASSPEYGYTF	TGTGCTAGCAGCCCAGAGTATGGCTACACCTTC
-	TRBD1	TRBV19	TRBJ1-5	CASSITGTGGFMSNQPQHF	TGTGCCAGTAGTATAACCGGGACAGGCGGATTCATGAGCAATCAGCCCCAGCATTTT